The 13 T cell receptor beta chains given below trace back to one sample, sequenced in a study of T cells after somatic rescue of genetic block. The protocol was immunoSEQ multiplex PCR, while the TCRdb copy is restricted to in-frame clones and leaves out a portion. The data contain about 68,000 clones, around 93% of them singletons. The specimen was peripheral blood mononuclear cells (PBMCs). The receptors were gathered from a man between 40 and 49 years old.

The CDR3 loop reads CASRLAGEGETQYF. As DNA, the CDR3 is TGTGCCAGCCGACTAGCGGGGGAAGGGGAGACCCAGTACTTC. The rearrangement uses TRBV2 and TRBJ2-5, with 12 bases identical to TRBD2. CDR3 length equals 14 residues. With V trimmed by 8 bases and J by 5 bases, 6 bases remained unmatched. The germline V gene has CDR1 SNHLY and CDR2 FYNNEI.

The rearrangement links TRBV7-9 to TRBJ2-7, with 7 bases aligning to TRBD1. The J segment lost 4 bases and the V segment lost 5 bases, leaving 11 bases of the junction unmatched. Germline V gene lookup returns CDR1 SEHNR and CDR2 FQNEAQ (reference sequence). This CDR3 has 15 residues. The CDR3 bases are TGTGCCAGCAGCCCCCCCGGGACAGCTTTTTACGAGCAGTACTTC. Its translation is CASSPPGTAFYEQYF. The full variable domain, with the rest looked up from reference TRBV7-9 and TRBJ2-7, is DTGVSQNPRHKITKRGQNVTFRCDPISEHNRLYWYRQTLGQGPEFLTYFQNEAQLEKSRLLSDRFSAERPKGSFSTLEIQRTEQGDSAMYLCASSPPGTAFYEQYFGPGTRLTVT.

This rearrangement joins TRBV28 to TRBJ2-5, with D possibly being TRBD1 or TRBD2 (6 bases each). The length of the CDR3 is 19 residues. Trimming took 3 bases from V and 1 from J, leaving 24 bases between them. The germline CDR1 and CDR2 sequences are MDHEN and SYDVKM. CDR3 coding DNA: TGTGCCAGCAGTTTCCTGTCCCTCCGGGCCGGGGGCCTCCAAGAGACCCAGTACTTC. It is translated as CASSFLSLRAGGLQETQYF.

Only one count was recorded for this clone. The V call is TRBV6-1, the J call TRBJ2-1, with unresolved D. The CDR3 contains 12 residues. The ends were cut back, 2 bases at V and 7 bases at J, with 6 bases in the middle. The germline V gene encodes CDR1 MNHNS and CDR2 SASEGT. As DNA, the CDR3 is TGTGCCAGCAGTGAAATGCGGAATGAGCAGTTCTTC. Protein product: CASSEMRNEQFF.

This chain uses TRBV7-9 with TRBJ2-3, with D possibly being TRBD2 (6 bases). The CDR3 has 18 residues. Germline loops: CDR1 SEHNR, CDR2 FQNEAQ (reference sequence). Trimming took off 0 bases at V and 4 bases at J, with 20 bases between the two ends. The CDR3 sequence is CASSLATYSRREPDTQYF. CDR3 bases: TGTGCCAGCAGCTTAGCAACCTATTCCCGCCGGGAGCCAGATACGCAGTATTTT.

This chain connects TRBV5-1 to TRBJ1-4, with a tentative D call TRBD1 (5 bases). Germline CDR1 and CDR2: SGHRS and YFSETQ. The V and J ends lost 4 bases and 0 bases respectively, with 7 bases between them. The CDR3 is 14 amino acids. The CDR3: CASSRQSTNEKLFF. CDR3 nucleotides: TGCGCCAGCAGCCGACAGTCAACTAATGAAAAACTGTTTTTT.

The chain's CDR3 is CASSETSGHSYNEQFF. DNA of the CDR3: TGCGCCAGCAGTGAAACTAGCGGGCACTCCTACAATGAGCAGTTCTTC. The chain carries TRBV10-2 and TRBJ2-1, with 9 bases lining up with TRBD2. The CDR3 runs to 16 residues. The ends lost 3 bases at V and 0 bases at J; junction bases unmatched: 3. Germline CDR1 reads WSHSY; CDR2 reads SAAADI.

J is TRBJ2-7 and V is TRBV30; D is undetermined. From germline, CDR1 is GTSNPN and CDR2 SVGIG (reference sequence). The CDR3 sequence is 12 residues long. Trimming pared 2 bases from V and 12 bases from J, leaving 17 bases between. CDR3 sequence: CAWSNPGAVRYF. Here the CDR3 DNA reads TGTGCCTGGAGTAATCCAGGCGCCGTCCGGTACTTC.

This chain's CDR3 is CASSVTSGRAWSYNSPLHF. CDR3 coding DNA: TGTGCCAGCAGTGTAACATCGGGGAGGGCTTGGTCCTATAATTCACCCCTCCACTTT. This chain joins TRBV27 and TRBJ1-6; no firm D call. Trimming took 5 bases from V and 1 from J, leaving 21 bases between them. The CDR3 sequence is 19 residues long. The germline V gene encodes CDR1 MNHEY and CDR2 SMNVEV (reference sequence).

CDR3: CASSKESGGTYEQYF. DNA for the CDR3: TGTGCCAGCAGCAAGGAGAGCGGGGGAACCTACGAGCAGTACTTC. The J gene is TRBJ2-7, the V gene TRBV21-1; TRBD2, the table's D call, lacks a check against the DNA. TRBV21-1 represents a pseudogene. The CDR3 spans 15 residues.

This chain joins TRBV18 and TRBJ2-2; D remains unclear. Germline V lookup: CDR1 KGHSH, CDR2 LQKENI. The V and J ends lost 6 bases and 6 bases respectively, with 8 bases between them. The CDR3 has 12 amino acids. Here the CDR3 DNA reads TGTGCCAGCTCCCCGAGGTCCGGGGAGCTGTTTTTT. Its translation: CASSPRSGELFF.

V usage is TRBV4-3 and J usage is TRBJ2-7, with TRBD2 as a possible D gene (6 bases). Germline loops: CDR1 LGHNA, CDR2 YSLEER. The CDR3 runs 15 residues. Trimming left V 1 base short and J 3 bases short, with 13 bases between. CDR3 amino acids: CASSQGGDASYEQYF. CDR3 DNA: TGCGCCAGCAGCCAAGGGGGGGACGCCAGCTACGAGCAGTACTTC.

The gene calls are TRBV6-5 and TRBJ2-7, with a weak D call TRBD2 (6 bases). The CDR3 covers 13 residues. The V end lost 2 bases, the J end lost 5 bases, and 10 bases lay between the germline ends. The germline CDR1 and CDR2 sequences are MNHEY and SVGAGI. The CDR3 DNA reads TGTGCCAGCAGTTACGTGCGGGGCCACGAGCAGTACTTC. Amino acids: CASSYVRGHEQYF.